This entry lists 2 T cell receptor beta chains sequenced from one sample in a study of control samples from healthy donors and cancer patients. The data were produced by immunoSEQ multiplex PCR, yet TCRdb's version contains in-frame clones alone and is incomplete. The sample consists of 30,000 to 35,000 clones, approximately 95% of them appearing once. The sequenced sample was blood. The source is a man in his fifties or sixties in good health.

This chain connects TRBV3-1 (or the pseudogene TRBV3-2) to TRBJ1-5; D not resolved. This CDR3 spans 15 amino acids. CDR1 is LGHDT and CDR2 is YNNKEL in the germline V gene (reference sequence). Trimming stripped 0 bases from V and 1 base from J, with 7 bases between. This CDR3 reads CASSQETDSNQPQHF. In DNA form, the CDR3 reads TGTGCCAGCAGCCAAGAAACCGACAGCAATCAGCCCCAGCATTTT.

V and J are TRBV9 and TRBJ2-1, with D maybe TRBD2 (6 bases). The length of the CDR3 is 11 residues. Germline V gene lookup returns CDR1 SGDLS and CDR2 YYNGEE. The V end lost 7 bases, the J end lost 9 bases, and 11 bases lay between the germline ends. In DNA form, the CDR3 reads TGTGCCAGCGGGGGGTGGAGTGAGCAGTTCTTC. This translates into CASGGWSEQFF.